This note documents a single TCR beta chain sequence. The source of the sample is a study of TIL therapy for anti-PD-1-resistant metastatic lung cancer. The CDR3 totals 19 residues. Germline V gene sequence: CDR1 MNHEY, CDR2 SMNVEV (reference sequence). V lost 4 bases and J lost 7; bases outside the gene matches: 24. Described time point: pre-treatment sample, taken before nivolumab and TIL therapy. Most excised metastases sampled were pleural nodules or supraclavicular lymph nodes. Sequencing used immunoSEQ v3. Profiled with immunoSEQ multiplex PCR; TCRdb holds only in-frame clones, not every one. The sample shows more than 5,000 clones, around two thirds of them seen only once.

The sequence derives from a person aged 25 to 79 with non-small cell lung cancer. The chain uses TRBV27 and TRBJ1-1, with TRBD1 matching 7 bases. The sequencing here drew on tumor tissue, taken at baseline. CDR3 region: CASSSLTGEGGRRLGEAFF. The CDR3 coding sequence is TGTGCCAGCAGTTCTTTGACGGGGGAAGGGGGCCGACGTTTAGGTGAAGCTTTCTTT.